Listed here are 22 T cell receptor beta chains from one sample, sequenced in a study of cytomegalovirus exposure and HLA in healthy donors. The PCR ran on 60 Vbeta and 13 Jbeta primers. TCRdb keeps only in-frame clones here, not all; method: immunoSEQ multiplex PCR. Among 190,000 or so clones listed, 70% to 80% were seen once. The sample taken for sequencing was PBMCs. These receptors were collected from a girl aged 5 to 17 in good health and CMV-seropositive.

The chain combines TRBV10-3 with TRBJ1-1; D may be TRBD1 (6 bases). Germline CDR1 ENHRY, CDR2 SYGVKD. The CDR3 is made up of 14 amino acids. The V and J ends lost 10 bases and 0 bases respectively, with 15 bases between them. CDR3 region: CATETRGMNTEAFF. The CDR3 bases are TGTGCCACCGAAACCAGGGGTATGAACACTGAAGCTTTCTTT.

The rearrangement joins TRBV6-5 to TRBJ2-3; maybe TRBD2 (5 bases). The CDR3 is made up of 14 amino acids. Per germline, CDR1 MNHEY and CDR2 SVGAGI. V gave up 6 bases and J gave up 4 bases, with 14 bases separating them. The CDR3 is CASSRTRDSDTQYF. CDR3 nucleotides: TGTGCCAGCAGCCGTACTAGAGACTCAGATACGCAGTATTTT.

The V call is TRBV28, the J call TRBJ2-7; D gene uncertain. CDR1 and CDR2 (germline): MDHEN, SYDVKM. The CDR3 is 13 residues long. Between the trimmed V and J ends, which lost 1 base and 2 bases, there was a span of 6 bases. CDR3 residues: CASSLFQTYEQYF. The DNA of the CDR3 is TGTGCCAGCAGTTTATTCCAGACCTACGAGCAGTACTTC.

The chain joins TRBV16 to TRBJ1-1, with 11 bases identical to TRBD1. V dropped 2 bases and J dropped 1; count of bases not matched to a gene: 9. Germline CDR1 and CDR2: KGHSY and FQNENV. The CDR3 is 18 residues long. CDR3 sequence: CASSQHLDRGRPNTEAFF. DNA of the CDR3: TGTGCCAGCAGCCAACACTTGGACAGGGGGCGACCGAACACTGAAGCTTTCTTT.

In DNA form, the CDR3 reads TGTGCCACCAGCAGAGAGGGGGGGGTGGGCAATGAGCAGTTCTTC. This gives the protein CATSREGGVGNEQFF. This chain connects TRBV15 to TRBJ2-1; 7 bases line up with TRBD2. With V trimmed by 0 bases and J by 6 bases, 5 bases remained unmatched. CDR3 size: 15 residues. Germline loops: CDR1 LNHNV, CDR2 YYDKDF (reference sequence).

The chain carries TRBV5-1 and TRBJ2-3; 15 bases agree with TRBD2. This CDR3 has 20 amino acids. J was trimmed by 4 bases and V by 3 bases; bases with no gene match: 15. Germline CDR1 SGHRS, CDR2 YFSETQ. The CDR3 coding sequence is TGCGCCAGCAGCTCCTGGACTAGCGGGGGGGGACGGTTGAGCGCAGATACGCAGTATTTT. It translates to CASSSWTSGGGRLSADTQYF. Looking up the rest from reference TRBV5-1 and TRBJ2-3 gives the full variable domain: KAGVTQTPRYLIKTRGQQVTLSCSPISGHRSVSWYQQTPGQGLQFLFEYFSETQRNKGNFPGRFSGRQFSNSRSEMNVSTLELGDSALYLCASSSWTSGGGRLSADTQYFGPGTRLTVL.

This clone was counted a few times. Germline is not matched at one junction end, which may reflect a read error. This same CDR3 is encoded by further DNA sequences in the sample. This chain uses TRBV6-5 with TRBJ1-6; 8 positions match TRBD1. The CDR3 consists of 15 residues. From germline, CDR1 is MNHEY and CDR2 SVGAGI. CDR3 nucleotide sequence: TGTGCTAGCAGTCAGGACAGGGCCTTTAATTCACCCCTCCACTTT. Its translation is CASSQDRAFNSPLHF.

A word on this clone: Other nucleotide sequences in the sample specify the same CDR3. This sequence joins TRBV4-3 and TRBJ1-2; a weak D match, TRBD1 (5 bases). V was cut by 1 base and J by 6 bases, with 15 bases left in between. Germline values: CDR1 LGHNA, CDR2 YSLEER. This CDR3 contains 15 residues. Written as DNA, the CDR3 is TGCGCCAGCAGCCAAGGAGGGCGGGGGACCCATGGCTACACCTTC. Protein product: CASSQGGRGTHGYTF.

The V call is TRBV15, the J call TRBJ2-3; the match to TRBD2 covers 7 bases. The V gene's germline CDR1 is LNHNV and CDR2 YYDKDF (reference sequence). The V and J ends lost 5 bases and 2 bases, in that order; junction bases with no gene match: 7. CDR3 size: 15 residues. The CDR3: CATSGGDYSTDTQYF. For the CDR3, the DNA is TGTGCCACCAGCGGCGGGGACTATTCCACAGATACGCAGTATTTT.

The chain is built from TRBV11-2 and TRBJ2-5; D possibly corresponds to TRBD2 (6 bases). The CDR3 is made up of 14 amino acids. V was trimmed by 6 bases and J by 5 bases, leaving 16 bases between them. Germline loops: CDR1 SGHAT, CDR2 FQNNGV. CDR3 region: CASSKLGGAETQYF. The CDR3 DNA reads TGTGCCAGCAGTAAACTCGGGGGTGCGGAGACCCAGTACTTC. Supplemented by reference TRBV11-2 and TRBJ2-5, the full variable domain reads EAGVAQSPRYKIIEKRQSVAFWCNPISGHATLYWYQQILGQGPKLLIQFQNNGVVDDSQLPKDRFSAERLKGVDSTLKIQPAKLEDSAVYLCASSKLGGAETQYFGPGTRLLVL.

The rearrangement uses TRBV29-1 and TRBJ2-5, with unresolved D. With 2 bases removed from V and 4 bases from J, the gap between germline ends came to 11 bases. The CDR3 contains 13 residues. Germline CDR1 and CDR2: SQVTM and ANQGSEA. CDR3 protein: CSVESESRETQYF. The CDR3 coding sequence is TGCAGCGTTGAATCCGAGAGCCGAGAGACCCAGTACTTC.

The chain recombines TRBV2 with TRBJ2-3, with a weak D call TRBD2 (5 bases). The CDR3 spans 12 residues. The germline CDR1 and CDR2 sequences are SNHLY and FYNNEI. Trimming took 8 bases from V and 5 from J, leaving 11 bases between them. CDR3 protein: CASSIGVDTQYF. The CDR3 DNA is TGTGCCAGCTCCATCGGGGTAGATACGCAGTATTTT.

The J gene is TRBJ1-5, the V gene TRBV7-2; a weak D match, TRBD1 (6 bases). V was pared by 5 bases and J by 2 bases, with 22 bases between. Germline V lookup: CDR1 SGHTA, CDR2 FQGNSA. The CDR3 sequence is 18 residues long. As DNA, the CDR3 is TGTGCCAGCAGCCGCAAAGGATCTGGGGGCACGGGCAATCAGCCCCAGCATTTT. As protein: CASSRKGSGGTGNQPQHF.

The V gene is TRBV5-1, the J gene TRBJ2-5; 12 nucleotides align to TRBD1. Germline lookup yields CDR1 SGHRS and CDR2 YFSETQ. The trim removed 3 bases at V and 5 bases at J, leaving 14 bases unmatched. This CDR3 region has 18 residues. CDR3 nucleotide sequence: TGCGCCAGCAGCTACTTCCCAGGGACAGGGGGCTCTAGTGAGACCCAGTACTTC. Its translation: CASSYFPGTGGSSETQYF.

The V gene is TRBV7-8, the J gene TRBJ1-2; unclear D gene. V was cut by 5 bases and J by 6 bases, with 19 bases left in between. Germline CDR1 SGHVS, CDR2 FQNEAQ. This CDR3 is built from 15 residues. CDR3 DNA: TGTGCCAGCAGCACCAGACACGTCCGGGGAGATGGCTACACCTTC. It yields the protein CASSTRHVRGDGYTF.

Only one count was recorded for this clone. This chain connects TRBV5-5 to TRBJ2-7, with D possibly TRBD2 on 6 matching bases. V was shortened by 0 bases and J by 3 bases, with 13 bases between the two germline ends. The CDR3 loop spans 15 amino acids. Germline-derived CDR1 and CDR2 are SGHKS and YYEKEE (reference sequence). The CDR3 coding sequence is TGTGCCAGCAGCTTGGAAGTGGGACTCCTCTACGAGCAGTACTTC. As protein: CASSLEVGLLYEQYF.

The V call is TRBV12-5, the J call TRBJ1-1; D is undetermined. The CDR3 contains 13 residues. V was clipped by 7 bases and J by 3 bases, with 12 bases between them. Germline V gene lookup returns CDR1 LGHNT and CDR2 FRNRAP. CDR3 DNA: TGTGCTAGTGCCCCTGAGGGATACACTGAAGCTTTCTTT. This encodes CASAPEGYTEAFF.

The gene calls are TRBV6-1 and TRBJ2-3; D uncertain. Trimming left V 3 bases short and J 0 bases short, with 10 bases between. The length of the CDR3 is 15 residues. Germline values: CDR1 MNHNS, CDR2 SASEGT. The CDR3: CASSDSPDSTDTQYF. CDR3 nucleotide sequence: TGTGCCAGCAGTGACTCGCCAGATAGCACAGATACGCAGTATTTT.

The rearrangement joins TRBV11-2 to TRBJ1-3; D perhaps matches TRBD1 (6 bases). This CDR3 region has 15 residues. V was shortened by 3 bases and J by 2 bases, with 11 bases between the two germline ends. Germline CDR1 SGHAT, CDR2 FQNNGV. CDR3 sequence reads: CASSFVRTAGNTIYF. The CDR3 nucleotides are TGTGCCAGCAGCTTTGTCAGGACAGCTGGAAACACCATATATTTT.

A few counts support this clone. The V gene is TRBV7-2, the J gene TRBJ2-7; TRBD1 matches 10 bases. V dropped 5 bases and J dropped 2; count of bases not matched to a gene: 6. This CDR3 comprises 15 residues. Germline CDR1 and CDR2: SGHTA and FQGNSA. The CDR3 DNA is TGTGCCAGCAGCGCCGGACAGGGGGACACCTACGAGCAGTACTTC. The encoded protein is CASSAGQGDTYEQYF.

This sequence joins TRBV12-5 and TRBJ2-7, with TRBD1 matching 9 bases. J lost 0 bases, V lost 4 bases, and 1 base had no gene match. The CDR3 is made up of 14 amino acids. Germline V lookup: CDR1 LGHNT, CDR2 FRNRAP. The CDR3 region is CASGWGQGSYEQYF. CDR3 DNA: TGTGCTAGTGGTTGGGGACAGGGCTCCTACGAGCAGTACTTC.

The chain links TRBV9 to TRBJ1-4; 7 nucleotides agree with TRBD1. Germline CDR1 is SGDLS and CDR2 is YYNGEE. Trimming at V came to 4 bases and at J to 4 bases, leaving 13 bases not matched to a gene. The CDR3 is 17 residues long. CDR3 amino acids: CASSTTSTGAFNEKLFF. CDR3 nucleotide sequence: TGTGCCAGCAGCACAACTTCTACAGGGGCCTTTAATGAAAAACTGTTTTTT. The full variable domain, with the rest looked up from reference TRBV9 and TRBJ1-4, is DSGVTQTPKHLITATGQRVTLRCSPRSGDLSVYWYQQSLDQGLQFLIQYYNGEERAKGNILERFSAQQFPDLHSELNLSSLELGDSALYFCASSTTSTGAFNEKLFFGSGTQLSVL.